This entry lists 8 T cell receptor beta chains sequenced from one sample in a study of shared clonotypes between healthy human individuals. In the naive CD8 group, cells lacked CD45RO and were positively selected for CCR7, so terminally differentiated effector memory CD45RA+ cells were left out. The table came from immunoSEQ multiplex PCR; TCRdb's copy has only in-frame clones and leaves some out. The sample has about 2.1 million clones; 93% are singletons. Sequencing was done on a sample of naive CD8+ T cells from PBMCs. The receptors come from a man aged 18 to 30 in good health. Some clones in this sample may be carry-over from other donors' samples.

This chain uses TRBV28 with TRBJ1-4, with no clear D. CDR3 length: 14 amino acids. Germline V gene sequence: CDR1 MDHEN, CDR2 SYDVKM. Trimming stripped 5 bases from V and 8 bases from J, with 15 bases between. The CDR3 loop reads CASSLRALGEKLFF. Written as DNA, the CDR3 is TGTGCCAGCAGTCTTCGAGCCCTGGGAGAAAAACTGTTTTTT.

This clone was found once. J is TRBJ2-7 and V is TRBV6-5, with 7 bases identical to TRBD1. Per the germline V gene, CDR1 is MNHEY and CDR2 is SVGAGI. Trimming cost V 4 bases and J 3 bases; bases outside gene matches: 6. The CDR3 has 14 amino acids. CDR3 nucleotide sequence: TGTGCCAGCAGTTTCAGGGACAGCTTCTACGAGCAGTACTTC. As protein: CASSFRDSFYEQYF.

The chain combines TRBV6-1 with TRBJ2-7; D unclear. CDR3 length equals 17 residues. With 0 bases removed from V and 0 bases from J, the gap between germline ends came to 15 bases. Germline V gene data show CDR1 as MNHNS and CDR2 as SASEGT. CDR3 amino acids: CASSEALGYKISYEQYF. DNA for the CDR3: TGTGCCAGCAGTGAAGCGCTGGGTTATAAGATCTCCTACGAGCAGTACTTC.

The rearrangement uses TRBV2 and TRBJ2-7, with TRBD1 matching over 8 bases. The germline CDR1 and CDR2 sequences are SNHLY and FYNNEI. V lost 6 bases, J lost 5 bases, and 12 bases stayed unmatched. The CDR3 sequence is 15 residues long. CDR3 region: CASSGPWDRFHEQYF. CDR3 bases: TGTGCCAGCAGCGGTCCCTGGGACAGGTTCCACGAGCAGTACTTC.

The rearrangement joins TRBV9 to TRBJ2-5; 9 bases map to TRBD1. The V gene's germline CDR1 is SGDLS and CDR2 YYNGEE. Trimming took 3 bases from V and 5 from J; bases not matched to a gene: 8. The CDR3 runs 15 residues. The CDR3, as DNA: TGTGCCAGCAGCGGCCGGGACAGGGTTTGGGAGACCCAGTACTTC. Residues: CASSGRDRVWETQYF.

This rearrangement joins TRBV7-2 to TRBJ2-1; the D gene could be TRBD1 or TRBD2 (5 bases each). The germline V gene has CDR1 SGHTA and CDR2 FQGNSA. V was trimmed by 6 bases and J by 6 bases, leaving 12 bases between them. CDR3 length: 13 amino acids. The CDR3 loop reads CASSYGAPNEQFF. CDR3 nucleotides: TGTGCCAGCAGTTACGGGGCCCCCAATGAGCAGTTCTTC.

V and J are TRBV27 and TRBJ2-1, with D perhaps matching TRBD1 (6 bases). Germline V lookup: CDR1 MNHEY, CDR2 SMNVEV (reference sequence). This CDR3 is 14 amino acids long. Trimming took off 7 bases at V and 4 bases at J, with 14 bases between the two ends. CDR3 region: CASTLWQGYNEQFF. DNA for the CDR3: TGTGCCAGCACCCTCTGGCAGGGGTACAATGAGCAGTTCTTC.

The V and J genes are TRBV27 and TRBJ2-7, with a tentative D call TRBD2 (5 bases). This CDR3 comprises 13 residues. Germline V gene lookup returns CDR1 MNHEY and CDR2 SMNVEV (reference sequence). The V gene lost 6 bases and the J gene lost 4 bases, with 13 bases spanning the gap. In nucleotides, the CDR3 is TGTGCCAGCAGCCTGGAGGCGGATTACGAGCAGTACTTC. Protein: CASSLEADYEQYF.